The 10 T cell receptor beta chains presented below share a single source sample, sequenced in a study of CXCR3-negative and CXCR3-positive naive CD8 T cells. With UMI labels, 5' RACE was used to prepare the TRB cDNA libraries. TCRdb re-analyzed the 5' RACE reads; it lists each CDR3 protein once, without DNA. The sample table includes about 130,000 distinct CDR3 sequences. Findings and limits, study-wide: CXCR3-negative naive cells had less hydrophobic TRB CDR3s than did CXCR3-positive naive cells.

These TCRs are of unknown antigen specificity. The sample consisted of naive CXCR3+ CD8+ T cells from blood. The sample's subset: CD45RO-CCR7+CD27+CD95- naive CD8+ T cells expressing CXCR3 (TNR3+). The origin of the receptors is a human donor in good health. Some clones in this sample may be carry-over from other donors' samples.

The chain employs TRBV28 and TRBJ2-1; TCRdb reports TRBD2, a call that lacks DNA to check it against. Germline loops: CDR1 MDHEN, CDR2 SYDVKM. The CDR3 contains 17 residues. CDR3 sequence reads: CASSLGTSGGAHNEQFF.

The chain carries TRBV11-3 and TRBJ2-1; the D call from TCRdb, TRBD2, cannot be confirmed without DNA. Germline V gene sequence: CDR1 SGHNT, CDR2 YENEEA. The CDR3 extends over 14 amino acids. The CDR3 region is CASSLLREGNEQFF.

The chain joins TRBV7-2 to TRBJ1-2. The germline V gene has CDR1 SGHTA and CDR2 FQGNSA. The CDR3 covers 15 residues. The CDR3 protein is CASSLGQGLAYGYTF.

The V and J genes are TRBV5-1 and TRBJ1-5. Germline V gene lookup returns CDR1 SGHRS and CDR2 YFSETQ. CDR3 length: 13 residues. CDR3 sequence reads: CASSLEGIQPQHF.

CDR3 sequence: CASSFRGGTGYEQYF. The rearrangement links TRBV11-3 to TRBJ2-7; no DNA is available, so the TRBD1 call from TCRdb remains unchecked. Germline V gene lookup returns CDR1 SGHNT and CDR2 YENEEA. CDR3 length equals 15 residues.

The rearrangement joins TRBV3-1 to TRBJ2-7. The CDR3 covers 12 residues. Per germline, CDR1 LGHDT and CDR2 YNNKEL (reference sequence). This CDR3 is CASSQDLNEQYF.

The CDR3 loop is CASSQKVRGTEKLFF. The chain recombines TRBV3-1 with TRBJ1-4; there is no DNA to check the TCRdb D call of TRBD1. Germline V gives CDR1 LGHDT, CDR2 YNNKEL (reference sequence). The CDR3 length is 15 residues.

This chain joins TRBV10-1 and TRBJ1-1. This CDR3 contains 14 residues. Germline V gene lookup returns CDR1 WNHNN and CDR2 SYGVQD (reference sequence). Here the CDR3 reads CARSERVGNTEAFF.

The CDR3 spells CSASEGTSPTYEQYF. The rearrangement uses TRBV20-1 and TRBJ2-7; TCRdb picks TRBD2, but there is no DNA to check that call. This CDR3 spans 15 amino acids. The germline gives CDR1 DFQATT, CDR2 SNEGSKA (reference sequence).

The V call is TRBV15, the J call TRBJ2-7; TCRdb proposes TRBD2, but this gene call is untestable without DNA. The CDR3 has 14 residues. Germline V gene lookup returns CDR1 LNHNV and CDR2 YYDKDF (reference sequence). This CDR3 reads CATRPGGAGYEQYF.